Below are 6 T cell receptor beta chains sequenced from a single sample in a study of shared clonotypes between healthy human individuals. Only in-frame clones appear in the TCRdb table, and some are missing; sequencing was by immunoSEQ multiplex PCR. The table lists around 440,000 clones, roughly three quarters of them singletons. Sequencing used PBMCs. The receptors were sampled from a woman in her thirties or forties in good health. Some clones in this sample may be carry-over from other donors' samples.

V usage is TRBV2 and J usage is TRBJ2-1, with D unresolved. CDR3 length equals 13 residues. Trimming stripped 9 bases from V and 6 bases from J, with 15 bases between. Germline V gives CDR1 SNHLY, CDR2 FYNNEI. CDR3 protein: CARGRPISNEQFF. The CDR3 nucleotides read TGTGCCAGGGGTAGACCAATAAGCAATGAGCAGTTCTTC. The complete variable domain, with remaining parts taken from reference TRBV2 and TRBJ2-1, reads EPEVTQTPSHQVTQMGQEVILRCVPISNHLYFYWYRQILGQKVEFLVSFYNNEISEKSEIFDDQFSVERPDGSNFTLKIRSTKLEDSAMYFCARGRPISNEQFFGPGTRLTVL.

This clone was detected only once. The rearrangement uses TRBV18 and TRBJ2-7, with unresolved D. Germline CDR1 KGHSH, CDR2 LQKENI. V was trimmed by 2 bases and J by 5 bases, leaving 19 bases between them. The CDR3 covers 16 residues. The CDR3 region has the DNA TGTGCCAGCTCACCAGTAAACAGCCAAACAAACCACGAGCAGTACTTC. The encoded protein is CASSPVNSQTNHEQYF.

J is TRBJ2-5 and V is TRBV7-9; 8 bases map to TRBD2. This CDR3 is 15 amino acids long. Germline trimming cut 5 bases from V and 7 bases from J; bases unmatched to any gene: 12. Germline CDR1 reads SEHNR; CDR2 reads FQNEAQ (reference sequence). The CDR3 nucleotides are TGTGCCAGCAGCGAGAACGGGAGGGCTATTGGGACCCAGTACTTC. Amino acid sequence: CASSENGRAIGTQYF.

The V call is TRBV5-4, the J call TRBJ2-1, with 10 bases that match TRBD2. With 0 bases clipped from V and 0 bases from J, the junction kept 3 bases outside the gene matches. CDR3 size: 17 residues. Germline V gene lookup returns CDR1 SGHNT and CDR2 YYREEE (reference sequence). CDR3 DNA sequence: TGTGCCAGCAGCTTGGTGGCTAGCGGGAGCTCCTACAATGAGCAGTTCTTC. It translates to CASSLVASGSSYNEQFF.

This clone was counted between two and nine times. This may stem from a read error, because a much larger clone lies one nucleotide away. The sample carries other DNA sequences with the same CDR3. The rearrangement joins TRBV27 to TRBJ1-1; no reliable D call. Germline V gene sequence: CDR1 MNHEY, CDR2 SMNVEV (reference sequence). The CDR3 consists of 16 residues. The CDR3 protein is CASSLLLGRPNTEAFF. The CDR3 nucleotides are TGTGCCAGCAGTTTACTCCTAGGACGGCCGAACACTGAGGCTTTCTTT.

The chain links TRBV7-3 to TRBJ1-2, with a tentative D call TRBD1 (6 bases). Looked up from germline, CDR1 is SGHTA and CDR2 is FQGTGA. V was pared by 8 bases and J by 1 base, with 14 bases between. This CDR3 is 14 amino acids long. The CDR3 nucleotides read TGTGCCAGCGAGGCGCAGGGGTTTAACTATGGCTACACCTTC. Translating gives CASEAQGFNYGYTF.